This T cell receptor beta chain was retrieved from a study of shared clonotypes between healthy human individuals. Notes on the study in general: Generation probability values for non-shared clonotypes were lower than those for clonotypes shared by all four donors.

To note about this clone: Its antigen remains unidentified.

Original handling: For the immunoSEQ data, sequences were junction-only without quality scores, so filtering differed. The protocol was immunoSEQ multiplex PCR, while the TCRdb copy is restricted to in-frame clones and leaves out a portion. Clone size and V and J calls were adopted from that table, with D and trimming inferred from the DNA. Of around 700,000 clones listed, roughly 70% were seen once; the top ten hold 1.8%. The CDR3 spans 15 residues. V was pared by 3 bases and J by 4 bases, with 8 bases of the junction left unmatched. The germline V gene encodes CDR1 SGHTA and CDR2 FQGNSA. CD4+ cells were split into CD45RA+ naive and CD45RA-negative memory subsets.

The sequence was obtained from a woman in her 30s in good health. Sequenced sample: memory CD4+ T cells sorted from blood. Subset noted: CD45RA-negative fraction. The rearrangement links TRBV7-2 to TRBJ2-5; 7 bases are shared with TRBD2. The CDR3 sequence is CASSFLRGSSETQYF. Written as DNA, the CDR3 is TGTGCCAGCAGCTTCCTTCGCGGGAGCTCAGAGACCCAGTACTTC.